Following are 9 T cell receptor beta chains from one sample sequenced in a study of CD8+ T cells in alopecia areata. Treatment noted: oral pan-JAK inhibitor, 5-10 mg twice daily. Extraction and reverse transcription of RNA yielded cDNA as the sequencing template. TCRdb keeps only in-frame clones here, not all; method: immunoSEQ multiplex PCR. The sample lists some 240,000 clones; less than 75% were seen once. The sequencing used CD4+ T cells sorted from blood, collected at week 4, from a patient treated with tofacitinib. The receptor set was obtained from a human donor with alopecia areata.

The chain combines TRBV6-6 with TRBJ2-2; perhaps TRBD2 as D (6 bases). The CDR3 is 16 amino acids. Trimming shortened V by 6 bases and J by 0 bases, and 14 bases separated the two germline ends. Germline loops: CDR1 MNHNY, CDR2 SVGAGI (reference sequence). The CDR3 is CASSDLGGPNTGELFF. The CDR3 DNA is TGTGCCAGCAGCGATCTCGGGGGACCGAACACCGGGGAGCTGTTTTTT.

This clone was detected only a few times. The chain combines TRBV10-3 with TRBJ2-3; no clear D gene. This CDR3 spans 17 amino acids. V lost 0 bases and J 2 bases, leaving 15 bases between the germline ends. Germline assignment: CDR1 ENHRY and CDR2 SYGVKD. The CDR3 DNA is TGTGCCATCAGTGAGTCGGTGGGGTCGGCATCCACAGATACGCAGTATTTT. The encoded protein is CAISESVGSASTDTQYF.

This chain uses TRBV5-6 with TRBJ2-3; 8 bases match TRBD1. Germline CDR1 reads SGHDT; CDR2 reads YYEEEE. V lost 4 bases, J lost 4 bases, and 14 bases stayed unmatched. The CDR3 runs 17 residues. For the CDR3, the DNA is TGTGCCAGCAGCCTTCAACGGACAGGGAGAAGGGCAGATACGCAGTATTTT. Its protein is CASSLQRTGRRADTQYF.

The V call is TRBV4-3, the J call TRBJ1-1; D call uncertain. Germline loops: CDR1 LGHNA, CDR2 YSLEER. CDR3 length equals 15 residues. V lost 0 bases, J lost 1 base, and 9 bases lay in between. The CDR3 protein is CASSQEPDQNTEAFF. DNA for the CDR3: TGCGCCAGCAGCCAAGAACCGGACCAGAACACTGAAGCTTTCTTT.

Many counts were recorded for this clone. The CDR3 protein is CASSQAGTLYGYTF. The CDR3 DNA sequence: TGTGCCAGCAGCCAAGCTGGGACACTCTATGGCTACACCTTC. The chain couples TRBV14 to TRBJ1-2; the D gene is possibly TRBD1 (6 bases). The CDR3 contains 14 residues. The V gene's germline CDR1 is SGHDN and CDR2 FVKESK. Trimming shortened V by 1 base and J by 4 bases, and 10 bases separated the two germline ends.

The V call is TRBV30, the J call TRBJ1-1; 8 bases are shared with TRBD1. The ends lost 5 bases at V and 8 bases at J; junction bases unmatched: 4. This CDR3 comprises 11 residues. Germline V CDR1 and CDR2: GTSNPN, SVGIG (reference sequence). CDR3 sequence: CAWLDREEAFF. The CDR3 DNA follows: TGTGCCTGGTTGGACAGGGAGGAAGCTTTCTTT.

The V call is TRBV7-2, the J call TRBJ2-3; TRBD1 matches at 8 bases. The CDR3 extends over 15 amino acids. V dropped 4 bases and J dropped 0; count of bases not matched to a gene: 3. The V gene's germline CDR1 is SGHTA and CDR2 FQGNSA. CDR3 DNA: TGTGCCAGCAGCTCGGACAGGGCTAGCACAGATACGCAGTATTTT. Protein sequence: CASSSDRASTDTQYF. Based on the CDR3 plus reference TRBV7-2 and TRBJ2-3, the full variable domain is GAGVSQSPSNKVTEKGKDVELRCDPISGHTALYWYRQSLGQGLEFLIYFQGNSAPDKSGLPSDRFSAERTGGSVSTLTIQRTQQEDSAVYLCASSSDRASTDTQYFGPGTRLTVL.

Details on this clone: Other DNA sequences in this specimen translate into the identical CDR3. The chain links TRBV25-1 to TRBJ1-2; D remains unclear. V was pared by 3 bases and J by 5 bases, with 4 bases between. Per the germline V gene, CDR1 is MGHDK and CDR2 is SYGVNS. CDR3 length: 11 amino acids. CDR3 residues: CASSDGYGYTF. In DNA, the CDR3 is TGTGCCAGCAGTGATGGATATGGCTACACCTTC.

The chain couples TRBV29-1 to TRBJ2-5, with D perhaps TRBD2 (5 bases). The ends were cut back, 6 bases at V and 4 bases at J, with 15 bases in the middle. There are 13 residues in the CDR3. The germline V gene encodes CDR1 SQVTM and CDR2 ANQGSEA. The CDR3 nucleotides are TGCAGCGTGGTGGATCTAGCTTCAGAGACCCAGTACTTC. Translated: CSVVDLASETQYF.